This T cell receptor beta chain was recorded in a study of CD8+CD57+ T cells in acquired aplastic anemia. This CDR3 has 11 amino acids. Trimming stripped 5 bases from V and 6 bases from J, with 8 bases between. CDR1 and CDR2 from the germline V gene are SEHNR and FQNEAQ (reference sequence). Using genomic DNA as the template, TCR beta VDJ and CDR3 profiling was carried out. TCRdb reanalysed the reads using MiXCR and keeps one entry per CDR3 protein. The top ten clones hold 10% to 15% of a sample with more than 150,000 distinct CDR3 sequences, 48% of them seen once. Individuals selected for sequencing had exhibited CD8+CD57+ cell expansion on flow cytometry.

The chain uses TRBV7-9 and TRBJ2-7, with D unclear. Material: sorted CD4+, CD8+, or CD8+CD57+ T cells (not recorded which) from PBMCs. The receptor was isolated from a human donor with aplastic anemia. CDR3 sequence (DNA): TGTGCCAGCAGCCCCTTTGGCGAGCAGTACTTC. Protein sequence: CASSPFGEQYF.